This TCR beta chain was observed in a study of cytomegalovirus exposure and HLA in healthy donors. Overall study findings and caveats: Most TCR sequences showed up rarely, but some public TCRs showed up in many donors. The study put some 160 TCR beta chains on its list as cytomegalovirus-associated.

PCR employed 60 Vbeta and 13 Jbeta primers. Assay used: immunoSEQ multiplex PCR; TCRdb lists only in-frame clones, some missing. The sample records about 52,000 clones, approximately 72% being singletons. V dropped 6 bases and J dropped 1 base, with 13 bases sitting between them. The CDR3 covers 15 residues. The germline V gene encodes CDR1 SGHTA and CDR2 FQGNSA. This clone was detected a few times. Its antigen is not identified. The V call is TRBV7-2, the J call TRBJ1-5; D is possibly TRBD1 (6 bases). The receptor's source is a woman aged 50 to 60 in good health and CMV-seronegative. The sequenced sample consisted of PBMCs. The CDR3 loop is CASSEQGSSNQPQHF. The CDR3 DNA reads as TGTGCCAGCAGTGAACAGGGTTCCAGCAATCAGCCCCAGCATTTT.